This TCR beta chain was sequenced for a study of patients and donors after allogeneic stem cell transplantation. This clonotype is a singleton in its sample. TCRdb called the RT-PCR reads again in MiXCR, with one record for every CDR3 protein. The sample lists about a million distinct CDR3 sequences, roughly 18% occurring once. The sequenced material came from blood, either unsorted or a sorted T cell fraction (not recorded which). The sequence was obtained from a human donor who was either an allogeneic HSCT recipient or a stem cell or donor lymphocyte infusion donor (not recorded which). It is not recorded whose cells these are; they may come from a transplant donor.

CDR3 loop: CASAGWGRAFF. As DNA, the CDR3 is TGTGCCAGCGCCGGGTGGGGTAGGGCTTTCTTT. The chain couples TRBV25-1 to TRBJ1-1; D is uncertain. Germline lookup yields CDR1 MGHDK and CDR2 SYGVNS. The CDR3 is 11 amino acids. With 8 bases removed from V and 11 bases from J, the gap between germline ends came to 15 bases.